This is a list of T cell receptor beta chains from one sample in a study of CD8+CD57+ T cells in acquired aplastic anemia. A single record per CDR3 protein comes from TCRdb applying MiXCR to the reads. The data show about 95,000 distinct CDR3 sequences, around 62% seen once. Specimen: sorted CD4+, CD8+, or CD8+CD57+ T cells (not recorded which) from PBMCs. Source of these receptors: a human donor with aplastic anemia. CDR3s include the opening cysteine and the closing phenylalanine or tryptophan. A D gene is named only where the DNA matches it firmly. A row's size may be missing; if present it is once, few, many or a size class.

d_call | j_call | clone_size | v_call | cdr3_nt | cdr3_aa
NA | TRBJ1-3 | NA | TRBV29-1 | TGCAGCGTTGTATACCAGGCGGCTGGAAACACCATATATTTT | CSVVYQAAGNTIYF
NA | TRBJ2-7 | few | TRBV20-1 | TGCAGTGCTAGAGATCTGAGGGGGGACGAGCAGTACTTC | CSARDLRGDEQYF
NA | TRBJ1-2 | NA | TRBV20-1 | TGCAGTGCTAGAGCCAACTCCGGGGGAGGCTACACCTTC | CSARANSGGGYTF
TRBD2 | TRBJ2-5 | NA | TRBV24-1 | TGTGCCACCGCCGGGGGGCAAAGGACTAGCGGGGCTGAGACCCAGTACTTC | CATAGGQRTSGAETQYF
NA | TRBJ2-6 | NA | TRBV2 | TGTGCCAGCAGCGAGCGAGGGGCGGTTGGGGCCAACGTCCTGACTTTC | CASSERGAVGANVLTF
NA | TRBJ2-5 | NA | TRBV15 | TGTGCCACCAGCAGACGCAACAGGAGCCTAAAAGAGACCCAGTACTTC | CATSRRNRSLKETQYF
NA | TRBJ2-5 | NA | TRBV19 | TGTGCCAGTAGTATTCTCCCCAAAGAGACCCAGTACTTC | CASSILPKETQYF
NA | TRBJ2-3 | NA | TRBV29-1 | TGCAGCGTTGATGGGAGTAACTCAGATACGCAGTATTTT | CSVDGSNSDTQYF
NA | TRBJ2-7 | NA | TRBV5-1 | TGCGCCAGCAGCTTGTTGAGTGAGCAGTACTTC | CASSLLSEQYF
NA | TRBJ2-7 | NA | TRBV11-2 | TGTGCCAGCAGCCTACGCACCGGGACACCCACTGAGAACTACGAGCAGTACTTC | CASSLRTGTPTENYEQYF
NA | TRBJ1-5 | few | TRBV20-1 | TGCAGTGCTAGAGATCGCGGACGCAATCAGCCCCAGCATTTT | CSARDRGRNQPQHF
NA | TRBJ1-2 | NA | TRBV7-8 | TGTGCCAGCAGCTTCGAGGGCCAAGGTGGCTACACCTTC | CASSFEGQGGYTF
NA | TRBJ1-3 | NA | TRBV28 | TGTGCCAGCAGTTTGGGTGGTGATCAAAACACCATATATTTT | CASSLGGDQNTIYF
NA | TRBJ1-2 | few | TRBV20-1 | TGCAGTGCTAGTGAAGGGGACCATGGCTACACCTTC | CSASEGDHGYTF
NA | TRBJ1-2 | NA | TRBV2 | TGTGCCAGCAGTGATCTGGGGGGCGGCTATGGCTACACCTTC | CASSDLGGGYGYTF
TRBD2 | TRBJ2-3 | NA | TRBV6-5 | TGTGCCAGCAGTTCGGGACTAGCGGGGATCACGGATACGCAGTATTTT | CASSSGLAGITDTQYF
NA | TRBJ1-2 | NA | TRBV20-1 | TGCGCTACCCGGGACCCCTTAAAACCTAACTATGGCTACACCTTC | CATRDPLKPNYGYTF
NA | TRBJ2-7 | few | TRBV7-3 | TGTGCCAGCAGCCAAGATAACGCCTACGAGCAGTACTTC | CASSQDNAYEQYF
NA | TRBJ2-2 | many | TRBV4-1 | TGCGCCAGCAGCCAAGTGGTCGCGGGGGAGCTGTTTTTT | CASSQVVAGELFF
TRBD1 | TRBJ1-2 | once | TRBV2 | TGTGCCAGCAGTGACCGGACAGGGAGTAACTATGGCTACACCTTC | CASSDRTGSNYGYTF
NA | TRBJ2-2 | NA | TRBV12-3/TRBV12-4 | TGTGCCAGCAGACCACTCGATTTGGAGACCGGGGAGCTGTTCTTT | CASRPLDLETGELFF
NA | TRBJ2-2 | NA | TRBV29-1 | TGCAGCCCTGAACCCGGGGAGCTGTTTTTT | CSPEPGELFF
NA | TRBJ2-7 | NA | TRBV25-1 | TGTGCCAGCAGTGCGGTCTACGAGCAGTACTTC | CASSAVYEQYF
TRBD1 | TRBJ2-3 | NA | TRBV12-3/TRBV12-4 | TGTGCCAGCAGACCCACAGGGGGTACGCAGTATTTT | CASRPTGGTQYF
TRBD1 | TRBJ1-1 | once | TRBV20-1 | TGCAGTGCCCTGGACAGGGGGTGGGCCATGAACACTGAAGCTTTCTTT | CSALDRGWAMNTEAFF
NA | TRBJ2-5 | once | TRBV11-1 | TGTGCCAGCAGCTTAGTCCCACAGCCCCGGCCACGAGAGACCCAGTACTTC | CASSLVPQPRPRETQYF
TRBD2 | TRBJ2-1 | once | TRBV20-1 | TGCAGTGCGATTAGGGGACTAGCGACGGGGGAGCAGTTCTTC | CSAIRGLATGEQFF
NA | TRBJ1-5 | few | TRBV24-1 | TGTGCCACCAGTGATCCCAATCAGCCCCAGCATTTT | CATSDPNQPQHF
NA | TRBJ2-5 | once | TRBV7-9 | TGTGCCAGCAGCAAGGGATTTTGGGAGACCCAGTACTTC | CASSKGFWETQYF
NA | TRBJ1-1 | NA | TRBV7-8 | TGTGCCAGCAGCTTAGCCCCGGCAACACCTGGGGTGAACACTGAAGCTTTCTTT | CASSLAPATPGVNTEAFF
NA | TRBJ1-2 | NA | TRBV19 | TGTGCCAGTACCTCATACAGCGGGGCGCTTGGCTACACCTTC | CASTSYSGALGYTF
TRBD1 | TRBJ2-1 | NA | TRBV2 | TGTGCCAGCAGTGAATATTCCGACAGGGTAAACTACAATGAGCAGTTCTTC | CASSEYSDRVNYNEQFF
NA | TRBJ2-1 | NA | TRBV2 | TGTGCCAGCAGTGCGGCTTACAATGAGCAGTTCTTC | CASSAAYNEQFF
TRBD2 | TRBJ2-5 | NA | TRBV7-9 | TGTGCCAGCAGCTTTGCGGGGGTAGAGACCCAGTACTTC | CASSFAGVETQYF
TRBD2 | TRBJ2-1 | NA | TRBV7-3 | TGTGCCAGCAGCAAATCGAACCTAGCGGGAGGGCAGGTGAATGAGCAGTTCTTC | CASSKSNLAGGQVNEQFF
TRBD2 | TRBJ2-1 | NA | TRBV10-3 | TGTGCCATCAGTGATATTAGCGGGTCGAGGAATGAGCAGTTCTTC | CAISDISGSRNEQFF
NA | TRBJ1-3 | few | TRBV7-6 | TGTGCCAGCAGTCTCGAACGGACAAGTGGAAACACCATATATTTT | CASSLERTSGNTIYF
TRBD1 | TRBJ2-3 | NA | TRBV29-1 | TGCAGCGTGCAGGCAGGGACAGGGGGAGATACGCAGTATTTT | CSVQAGTGGDTQYF
NA | TRBJ2-3 | many | TRBV10-2 | TGCGCCAGCAGTGACGTTACCCACCCAGCTTCGGATACGCAGTATTTT | CASSDVTHPASDTQYF
TRBD1 | TRBJ2-1 | NA | TRBV9 | TGTGCCAGCAGCGGTACAGGGGGCGGGAATGAGCAGTTCTTC | CASSGTGGGNEQFF
NA | TRBJ2-1 | few | TRBV24-1 | TGTGCCACCAGTGACAGTGAGGCTAGCTCCTACAATGAGCAGTTCTTC | CATSDSEASSYNEQFF
NA | TRBJ1-1 | NA | TRBV4-2 | TGTGCCAGCAGCCAGGCATTGCCCAGCACTGAAGCTTTCTTT | CASSQALPSTEAFF
NA | TRBJ2-1 | NA | TRBV7-2 | TGTGCCTCCGAGGGGGGGGGTGGAAATGAGCAGTTCTTC | CASEGGGGNEQFF